The clone carrying this T cell receptor (beta chain) came up many times. No antigen is known for it. The sample comes from a study of T cells in Graves' hyperthyroidism and ophthalmopathy. Study-level information: At initial diagnosis, before any treatment had begun, peripheral blood was obtained.

Clinicians diagnosed patients from clinical symptoms, serum thyroxine and TRAb, thyroid ultrasound and orbital computed tomography. From approximately 9.5 ml of fresh peripheral blood, PBMCs were isolated. The ends lost 5 bases at V and 4 bases at J; junction bases unmatched: 6. The V gene's germline CDR1 is LNHDA and CDR2 SQIVND (reference sequence). CDR3 length: 14 amino acids. Study results and limitations: Ophthalmopathy was identified by the model a median approximately six months ahead of onset.

The TCR beta CDR3 regions underwent amplification using RNA transcripts as the source. The TCR CDR3 first-round RT-PCR relied on the HTBI primer set. One entry per CDR3 protein results from TCRdb running MiXCR on the multiplex PCR reads. The sample yields about 690,000 distinct CDR3 sequences, about 18% seen once. The chain is built from TRBV19 and TRBJ1-1; 8 nucleotides line up with TRBD1. The sequence was obtained from a man over 45 with Graves' hyperthyroidism. Sequenced sample: blood. CDR3 DNA sequence: TGTGCCAGTAGTGGCAGACAGGGGAGCACTGAAGCTTTCTTT. Translated, it gives CASSGRQGSTEAFF.